These 13 T cell receptor beta chains were all obtained from the same sample, sequenced in a study of cytomegalovirus exposure and HLA in healthy donors. 60 Vbeta and 13 Jbeta primers were used in PCR. Sequencing was performed with immunoSEQ multiplex PCR; in TCRdb, only in-frame clones are kept and a portion is missing. The sample gives tens of thousands of clones, less than 80% of which show up once; about 3% is in the top ten. Sequencing was carried out using PBMCs. These receptors were obtained from a woman aged 40 to 55 in good health and CMV-seronegative.

The rearrangement uses TRBV6-1 and TRBJ2-2, with D perhaps TRBD1 (5 bases). V was trimmed by 8 bases and J by 1 base, leaving 11 bases between them. The CDR3 has 14 residues. Germline V gene lookup returns CDR1 MNHNS and CDR2 SASEGT. The CDR3 reads CASGAIGNTGELFF. The DNA of the CDR3 is TGTGCCAGCGGGGCCATCGGGAACACCGGGGAGCTGTTTTTT.

This chain connects TRBV10-2 to TRBJ1-1; the D is unclear. This CDR3 is 10 amino acids long. The V end lost 5 bases, the J end lost 11 bases, and 9 bases lay between the germline ends. Germline lookup yields CDR1 WSHSY and CDR2 SAAADI. Here the CDR3 reads CASSRSPAFF. The CDR3 region has the DNA TGCGCCAGCAGTCGAAGCCCGGCTTTCTTT.

This chain uses TRBV6-1 with TRBJ2-5; D is perhaps TRBD2 (6 bases). With 5 bases removed from V and 7 bases from J, the gap between germline ends came to 17 bases. CDR1 is MNHNS, CDR2 SASEGT, per germline. The CDR3 has 14 amino acids. The CDR3, as DNA: TGTGCCAGCAGTTCCGGGACTCCCGGGGTGACCCAGTACTTC. Residues: CASSSGTPGVTQYF.

The chain carries TRBV6-1 and TRBJ2-3; weak D call: TRBD1 (6 bases). The germline gives CDR1 MNHNS, CDR2 SASEGT. The length of the CDR3 is 14 residues. Between the trimmed V and J ends, which lost 7 bases and 3 bases, there was a span of 14 bases. CDR3 sequence reads: CASKGVGVTDTQYF. CDR3 DNA sequence: TGTGCCAGCAAGGGGGTGGGGGTTACAGATACGCAGTATTTT.

This chain uses TRBV10-3 with TRBJ1-2; D is possibly TRBD1 (6 bases). The germline V and J ends were trimmed by 2 bases and 6 bases, with 7 bases remaining between them. CDR3 length: 12 amino acids. The germline V gene encodes CDR1 ENHRY and CDR2 SYGVKD. The chain's CDR3 is CAISEAGDGYTF. The CDR3 DNA sequence: TGTGCCATCAGTGAGGCAGGGGATGGCTACACCTTC.

This chain connects TRBV14 to TRBJ1-2; maybe TRBD1 (6 bases). The CDR3 covers 13 residues. CDR1 and CDR2 from the germline V gene are SGHDN and FVKESK. The V end lost 1 base, the J end lost 8 bases, and 11 bases lay between the germline ends. CDR3 protein: CASSQARTAGYTF. Here the CDR3 DNA reads TGTGCCAGCAGCCAAGCGAGGACAGCCGGCTACACCTTC.

The chain couples TRBV9 to TRBJ2-1; tentatively, D is TRBD1 (6 bases). CDR3 length: 11 residues. V was cut by 7 bases and J by 10 bases, with 12 bases left in between. The germline V gene has CDR1 SGDLS and CDR2 YYNGEE. CDR3 protein: CASGGQYEQFF. CDR3 DNA sequence: TGTGCCAGCGGGGGCCAGTACGAGCAGTTCTTC.

This clone was observed a few times. This chain uses TRBV6-1 with TRBJ1-5; possibly TRBD1 for D (5 bases). The V gene lost 1 base and the J gene lost 6 bases, with 10 bases spanning the gap. CDR1 MNHNS and CDR2 SASEGT come from the germline V gene. This CDR3 is built from 14 residues. The DNA of the CDR3 is TGTGCCAGCAGTGAAGTGGGGGAGGGTCAGCCCCAGCATTTT. This codes for CASSEVGEGQPQHF.

This clone was found once. The rearrangement joins TRBV6-6 to TRBJ1-4; D is possibly TRBD1 (6 bases). CDR3 length equals 16 residues. Trimming shortened V by 0 bases and J by 0 bases, and 8 bases separated the two germline ends. The germline V gene has CDR1 MNHNY and CDR2 SVGAGI (reference sequence). CDR3 nucleotides: TGTGCCAGCAGTTACTCCAGACAGGCAACTAATGAAAAACTGTTTTTT. This translates into CASSYSRQATNEKLFF.

V is TRBV15 and J is TRBJ2-1, with D unclear. The CDR3 is made up of 12 amino acids. From germline, CDR1 is LNHNV and CDR2 YYDKDF (reference sequence). Deletions cut 8 bases from V and 6 bases from J, with 11 bases between. CDR3 protein: CATALGRNEQFF. In nucleotides, the CDR3 is TGTGCCACCGCCCTAGGTCGCAATGAGCAGTTCTTC.

This clone was seen a handful of times. The V gene is TRBV5-6, the J gene TRBJ1-5, with 9 bases matching TRBD1. The germline V gene has CDR1 SGHDT and CDR2 YYEEEE. This CDR3 comprises 13 residues. With 4 bases clipped from V and 7 bases from J, the junction kept 3 bases outside the gene matches. In nucleotides, the CDR3 is TGTGCCAGCAGCATGGGACAGGGACAGCCCCAGCATTTT. Its translation is CASSMGQGQPQHF.

CDR3 bases: TGCAGTGCTCCAACTGGAAACACCATATATTTT. This sequence encodes CSAPTGNTIYF. The chain combines TRBV20-1 with TRBJ1-3; the D is unclear. There are 11 residues in the CDR3. Germline CDR1 and CDR2: DFQATT and SNEGSKA (reference sequence). V was shortened by 5 bases and J by 2 bases, with 4 bases between the two germline ends.

The V call is TRBV12-5, the J call TRBJ2-7; D may be TRBD2 (5 bases). Trimming removed 5 bases from V and 5 bases from J, with 13 bases in between. The germline V gene has CDR1 LGHNT and CDR2 FRNRAP. CDR3 size: 13 residues. CDR3 sequence reads: CASGRGESDEQYF. CDR3 nucleotide sequence: TGTGCTAGTGGTCGTGGGGAGAGCGACGAGCAGTACTTC. Full variable domain (outside the CDR3, taken from reference TRBV12-5 and TRBJ2-7): DARVTQTPRHKVTEMGQEVTMRCQPILGHNTVFWYRQTMMQGLELLAYFRNRAPLDDSGMPKDRFSAEMPDATLATLKIQPSEPRDSAVYFCASGRGESDEQYFGPGTRLTVT.